The clone carrying this T cell receptor beta chain was picked up many times. The CDR3 extends over 15 amino acids. The germline CDR1 and CDR2 sequences are SGHDT and YYEEEE. The V end was cut by 4 bases, the J end by 2 bases, with 13 bases between. The data were taken from a study of neurological immune-mediated disorders. On the study more broadly: Among 35 or so multiple sclerosis patients, around 31 were relapsing-remitting and 3 were secondary progressive.

By 5'RACE with 10-nucleotide random UMIs, the cDNA was made. MiXCR, applied by TCRdb to the 5' RACE reads, yields one record per CDR3 protein. The table shows some 70,000 distinct CDR3 sequences, with 3.5% to 5% occurring only once. The specimen was PBMCs. This chain uses TRBV5-6 with TRBJ1-3; the D is unclear. The receptor's source is a man aged 25 to 45 with multiple sclerosis. CDR3: CASSLSPTAGNTIYF. The CDR3 DNA follows: TGTGCCAGCAGCCTATCGCCTACGGCTGGAAACACCATATATTTT.